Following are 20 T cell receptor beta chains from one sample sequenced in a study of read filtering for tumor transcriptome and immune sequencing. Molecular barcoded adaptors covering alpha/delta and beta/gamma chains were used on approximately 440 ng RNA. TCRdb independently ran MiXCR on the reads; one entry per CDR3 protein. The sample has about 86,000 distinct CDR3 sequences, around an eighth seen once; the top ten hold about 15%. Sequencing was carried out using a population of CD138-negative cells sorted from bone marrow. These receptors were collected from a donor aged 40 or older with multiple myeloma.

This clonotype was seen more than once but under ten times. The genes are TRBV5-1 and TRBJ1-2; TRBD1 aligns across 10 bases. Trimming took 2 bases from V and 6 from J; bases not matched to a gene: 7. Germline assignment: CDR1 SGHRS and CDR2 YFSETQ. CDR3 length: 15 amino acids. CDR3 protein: CASSLQTGGKNGYTF. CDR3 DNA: TGCGCCAGCAGCTTACAGACAGGGGGCAAGAATGGCTACACCTTC.

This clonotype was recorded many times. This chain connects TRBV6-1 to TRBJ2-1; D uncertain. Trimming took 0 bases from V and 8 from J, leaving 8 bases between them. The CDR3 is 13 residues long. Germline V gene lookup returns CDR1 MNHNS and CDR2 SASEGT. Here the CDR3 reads CASSEALGYEQFF. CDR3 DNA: TGTGCCAGCAGTGAAGCGCTGGGCTATGAGCAGTTCTTC.

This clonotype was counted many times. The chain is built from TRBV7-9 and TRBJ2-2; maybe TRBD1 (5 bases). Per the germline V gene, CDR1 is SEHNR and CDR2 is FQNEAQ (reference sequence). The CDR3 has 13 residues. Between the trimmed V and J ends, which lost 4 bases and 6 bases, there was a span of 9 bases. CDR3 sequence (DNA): TGTGCCAGCAGCTCAGGGTTTCCCGGGGAGCTGTTTTTT. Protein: CASSSGFPGELFF. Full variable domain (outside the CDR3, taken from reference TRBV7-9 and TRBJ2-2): DTGVSQNPRHKITKRGQNVTFRCDPISEHNRLYWYRQTLGQGPEFLTYFQNEAQLEKSRLLSDRFSAERPKGSFSTLEIQRTEQGDSAMYLCASSSGFPGELFFGEGSRLTVL.

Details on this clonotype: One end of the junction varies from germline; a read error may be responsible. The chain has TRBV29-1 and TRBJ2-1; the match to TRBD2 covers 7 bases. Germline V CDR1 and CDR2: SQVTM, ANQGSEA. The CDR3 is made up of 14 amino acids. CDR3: CSVDRTRTNNGQFF. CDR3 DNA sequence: TGCAGCGTTGATAGGACTAGGACCAACAATGGGCAGTTCTTC.

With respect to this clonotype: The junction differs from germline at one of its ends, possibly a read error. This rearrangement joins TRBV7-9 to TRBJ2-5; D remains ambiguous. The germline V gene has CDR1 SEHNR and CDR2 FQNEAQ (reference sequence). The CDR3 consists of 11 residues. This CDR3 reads CASSLEETLYF. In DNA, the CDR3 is TGTGCCAGCAGCCTCGAAGAGACCCTGTACTTC.

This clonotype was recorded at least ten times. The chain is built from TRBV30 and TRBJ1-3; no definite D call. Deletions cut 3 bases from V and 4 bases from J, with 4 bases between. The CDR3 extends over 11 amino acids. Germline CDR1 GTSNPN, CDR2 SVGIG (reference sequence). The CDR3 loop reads CAWRIGNTIYF. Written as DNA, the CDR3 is TGTGCCTGGAGGATCGGAAACACCATATATTTT.

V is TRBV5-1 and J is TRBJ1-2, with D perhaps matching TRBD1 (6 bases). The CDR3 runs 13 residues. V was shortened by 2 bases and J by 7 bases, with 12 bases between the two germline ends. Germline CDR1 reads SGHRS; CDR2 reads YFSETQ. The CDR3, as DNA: TGCGCCAGCAGCTTACAGGGAGGTGGTGGCTACACCTTC. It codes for CASSLQGGGGYTF.

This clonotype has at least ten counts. The CDR3 DNA follows: TGTGCCAGCAGCGTAGGGGGGGGGGATTCCTACAATGAGCAGTTCTTC. Translation gives CASSVGGGDSYNEQFF. The chain recombines TRBV9 with TRBJ2-1; TRBD2 matches at 7 bases. Germline CDR1 reads SGDLS; CDR2 reads YYNGEE. The CDR3 runs to 16 residues. Trimming at V came to 0 bases and at J to 1 base, leaving 4 bases not matched to a gene.

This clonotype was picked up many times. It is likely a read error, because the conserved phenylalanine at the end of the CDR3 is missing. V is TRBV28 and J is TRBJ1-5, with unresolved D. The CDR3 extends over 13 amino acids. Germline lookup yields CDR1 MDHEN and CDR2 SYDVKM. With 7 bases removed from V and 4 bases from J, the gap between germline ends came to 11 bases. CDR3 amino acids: CASTRPPNQPQHY. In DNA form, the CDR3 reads TGTGCCAGCACCCGACCCCCTAATCAGCCCCAGCATTAT.

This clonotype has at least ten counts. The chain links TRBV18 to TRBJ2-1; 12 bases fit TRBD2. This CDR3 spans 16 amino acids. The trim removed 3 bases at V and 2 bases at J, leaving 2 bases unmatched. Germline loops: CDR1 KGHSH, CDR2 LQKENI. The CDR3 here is CASSPRTSGTYNEQFF. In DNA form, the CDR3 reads TGTGCCAGCTCACCTCGGACTAGCGGGACCTACAATGAGCAGTTCTTC.

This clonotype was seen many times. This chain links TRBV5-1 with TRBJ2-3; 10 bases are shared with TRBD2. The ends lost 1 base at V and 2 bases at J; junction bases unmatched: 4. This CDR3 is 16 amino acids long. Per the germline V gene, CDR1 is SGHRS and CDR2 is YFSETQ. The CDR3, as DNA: TGCGCCAGCAGCTTGCGAGCGGGAGGGCCCACAGATACGCAGTATTTT. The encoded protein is CASSLRAGGPTDTQYF.

The CDR3 reads CASSQDRTLRSGQFF. Written as DNA, the CDR3 is TGCGCCAGCAGCCAAGACCGGACTCTCAGGAGTGGGCAGTTCTTC. The chain carries TRBV4-1 and TRBJ2-1, with a weak D call TRBD2 (5 bases). CDR1 and CDR2 (germline): MGHRA, YSYEKL. V lost 0 bases to trimming and J lost 12 bases, with 18 bases between them. CDR3 length equals 15 residues.

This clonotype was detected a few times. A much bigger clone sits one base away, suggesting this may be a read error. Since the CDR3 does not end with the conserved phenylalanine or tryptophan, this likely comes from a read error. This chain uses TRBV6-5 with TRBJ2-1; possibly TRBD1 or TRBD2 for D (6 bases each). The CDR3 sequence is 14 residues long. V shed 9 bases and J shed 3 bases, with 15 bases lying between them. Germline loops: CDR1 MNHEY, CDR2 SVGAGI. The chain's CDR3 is CARGASVHYNEQFL. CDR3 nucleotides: TGTGCCAGGGGGGCTAGCGTTCACTACAATGAGCAGTTCCTC.

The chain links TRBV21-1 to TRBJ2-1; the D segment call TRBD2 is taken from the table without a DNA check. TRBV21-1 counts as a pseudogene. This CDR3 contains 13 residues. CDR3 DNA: TGTGAAGGTAGCGGGAGGGCCGGTAATGAGCAGTTCTTC. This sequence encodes CEGSGRAGNEQFF.

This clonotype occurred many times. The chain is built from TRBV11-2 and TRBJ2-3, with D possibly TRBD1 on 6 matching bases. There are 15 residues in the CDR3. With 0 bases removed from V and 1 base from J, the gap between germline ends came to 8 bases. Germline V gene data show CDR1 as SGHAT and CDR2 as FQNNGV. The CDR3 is CASSLDWGRTDTQYF. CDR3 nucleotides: TGTGCCAGCAGCTTAGATTGGGGGCGCACAGATACGCAGTATTTT.

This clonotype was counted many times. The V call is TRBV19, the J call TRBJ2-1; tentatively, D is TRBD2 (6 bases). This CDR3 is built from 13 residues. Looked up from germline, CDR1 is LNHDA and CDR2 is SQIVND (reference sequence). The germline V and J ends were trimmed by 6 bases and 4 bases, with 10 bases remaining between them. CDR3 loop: CASSGSLYNEQFF. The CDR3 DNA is TGTGCCAGTAGCGGGAGTTTGTACAATGAGCAGTTCTTC.

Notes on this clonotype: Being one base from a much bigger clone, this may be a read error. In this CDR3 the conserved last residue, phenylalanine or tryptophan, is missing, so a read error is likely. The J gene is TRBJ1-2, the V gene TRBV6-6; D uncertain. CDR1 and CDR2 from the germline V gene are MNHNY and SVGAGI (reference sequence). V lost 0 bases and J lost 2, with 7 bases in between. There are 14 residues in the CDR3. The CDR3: CASSYSTGNYGYTL. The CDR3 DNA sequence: TGTGCCAGCAGTTACTCGACTGGGAACTATGGCTACACCCTC.

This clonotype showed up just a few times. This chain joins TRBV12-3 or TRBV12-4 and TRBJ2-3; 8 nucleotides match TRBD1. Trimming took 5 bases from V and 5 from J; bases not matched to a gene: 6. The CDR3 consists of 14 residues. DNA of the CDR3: TGTGCCAGCAGTATAGGACAGGGTGTAGATACGCAGTATTTT. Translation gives CASSIGQGVDTQYF.

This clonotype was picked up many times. CDR3 sequence reads: CASSYSTWTVNQPQHF. The CDR3 region has the DNA TGTGCCAGCAGTTACTCGACATGGACGGTTAATCAGCCCCAGCATTTT. The V gene is TRBV6-6, the J gene TRBJ1-5, with D hard to call. Germline loops: CDR1 MNHNY, CDR2 SVGAGI (reference sequence). The V and J ends lost 0 bases and 4 bases respectively, with 13 bases between them. The CDR3 totals 16 residues.

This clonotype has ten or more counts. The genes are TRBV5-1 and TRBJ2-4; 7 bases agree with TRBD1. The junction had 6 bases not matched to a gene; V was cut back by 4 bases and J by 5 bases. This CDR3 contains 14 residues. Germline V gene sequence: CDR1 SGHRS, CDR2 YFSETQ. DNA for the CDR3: TGCGCCAGCAGCACGGGACAGCCGGAAAACATTCAGTACTTC. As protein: CASSTGQPENIQYF.